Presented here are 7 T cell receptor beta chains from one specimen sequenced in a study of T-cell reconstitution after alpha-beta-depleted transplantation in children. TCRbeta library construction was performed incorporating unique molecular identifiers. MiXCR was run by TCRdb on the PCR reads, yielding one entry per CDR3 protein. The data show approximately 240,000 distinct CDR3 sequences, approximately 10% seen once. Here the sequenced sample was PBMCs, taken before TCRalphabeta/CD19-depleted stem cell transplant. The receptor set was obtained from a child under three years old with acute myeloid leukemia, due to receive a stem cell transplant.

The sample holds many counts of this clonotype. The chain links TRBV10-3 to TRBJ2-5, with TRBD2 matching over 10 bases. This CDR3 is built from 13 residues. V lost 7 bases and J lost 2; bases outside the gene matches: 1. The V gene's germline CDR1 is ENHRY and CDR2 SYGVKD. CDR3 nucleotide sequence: TGTGCCATCAAAGCGGGAGGGCAAGAGACCCAGTACTTC. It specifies CAIKAGGQETQYF.

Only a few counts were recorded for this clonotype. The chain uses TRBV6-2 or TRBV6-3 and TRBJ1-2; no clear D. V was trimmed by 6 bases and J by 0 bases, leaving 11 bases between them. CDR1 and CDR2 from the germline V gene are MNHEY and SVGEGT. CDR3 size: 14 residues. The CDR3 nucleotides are TGTGCCAGCAGCCCGCGTATTTCTAACTATGGCTACACCTTC. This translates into CASSPRISNYGYTF.

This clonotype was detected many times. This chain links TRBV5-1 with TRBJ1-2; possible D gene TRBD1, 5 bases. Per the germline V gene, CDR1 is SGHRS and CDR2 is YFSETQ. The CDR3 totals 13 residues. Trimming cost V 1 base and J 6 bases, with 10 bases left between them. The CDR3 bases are TGCGCCAGCAGCTTGACGGGGGGAAATGGCTACACCTTC. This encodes CASSLTGGNGYTF.

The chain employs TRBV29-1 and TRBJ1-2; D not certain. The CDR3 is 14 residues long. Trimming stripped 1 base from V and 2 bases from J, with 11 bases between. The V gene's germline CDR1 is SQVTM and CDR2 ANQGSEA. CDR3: CSVEGLVGNYGYTF. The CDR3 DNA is TGCAGCGTTGAAGGCCTCGTGGGGAACTATGGCTACACCTTC.

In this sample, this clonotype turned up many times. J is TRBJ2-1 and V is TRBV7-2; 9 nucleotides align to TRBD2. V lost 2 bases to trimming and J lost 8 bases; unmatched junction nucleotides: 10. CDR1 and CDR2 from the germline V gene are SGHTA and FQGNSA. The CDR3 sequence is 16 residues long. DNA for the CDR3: TGTGCCAGCAGCTTACCGGCCCTAGCGGGACCCGATGAGCAGTTCTTC. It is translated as CASSLPALAGPDEQFF.

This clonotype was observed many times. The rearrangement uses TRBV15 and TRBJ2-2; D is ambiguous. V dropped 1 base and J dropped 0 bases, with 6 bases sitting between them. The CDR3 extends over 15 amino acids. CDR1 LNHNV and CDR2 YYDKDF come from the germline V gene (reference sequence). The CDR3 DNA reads TGTGCCACCAGCAGAGGGAAAGCGAACACCGGGGAGCTGTTTTTT. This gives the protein CATSRGKANTGELFF.

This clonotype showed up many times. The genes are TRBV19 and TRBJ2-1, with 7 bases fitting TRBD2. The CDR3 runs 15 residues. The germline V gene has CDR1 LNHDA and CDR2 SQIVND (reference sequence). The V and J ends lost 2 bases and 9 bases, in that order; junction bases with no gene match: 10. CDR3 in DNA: TGTGCCAGTAGTATATCTTTGGGCGGGAGTGGTGAGCAGTTCTTC. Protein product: CASSISLGGSGEQFF.